Each of the 19 T cell receptor beta chains below was sequenced from the same sample in a study of molecular identifiers for immune sequencing clone quantification. One entry per CDR3 protein, called by TCRdb with MiXCR from the PCR reads. The sample comprises more than 95,000 distinct CDR3 sequences, 20% to 25% of which are singletons, and 0.85% to 0.95% rests with the top ten. The sample taken for sequencing was naive CD8+ T cells from blood, with Jurkat cell RNA spiked in. The subset here: FACS-sorted CD8+CD4-CCR7+CD45RA+ naive T cells. These receptors were collected from a human donor in good health. Some libraries in this study had Jurkat cell RNA spiked in.

This clonotype was counted ten times or more. The chain employs TRBV5-1 and TRBJ2-7; 8 positions match TRBD1. V was clipped by 4 bases and J by 6 bases; unmatched bases: 6. Germline values: CDR1 SGHRS, CDR2 YFSETQ. CDR3 length: 13 amino acids. CDR3 DNA sequence: TGCGCCAGCAGCCCCTCAACAGGGGGCGAGCAGTACTTC. Protein: CASSPSTGGEQYF.

The chain employs TRBV4-3 and TRBJ1-4; 8 positions match TRBD1. This CDR3 is built from 17 residues. J lost 3 bases, V lost 0 bases, and 6 bases had no gene match. Germline V gene data show CDR1 as LGHNA and CDR2 as YSLEER. Written as DNA, the CDR3 is TGCGCCAGCAGCCAAGAAAGGGCGGACAGGGCTAATGAAAAACTGTTTTTT. This gives the protein CASSQERADRANEKLFF.

This clonotype was counted many times. This chain joins TRBV5-6 and TRBJ2-5; D may be TRBD1 (6 bases). V shed 4 bases and J shed 3 bases, with 13 bases lying between them. Germline loops: CDR1 SGHDT, CDR2 YYEEEE. The length of the CDR3 is 14 residues. The DNA for the CDR3 is TGTGCCAGCAGCCGGACAGTATTGGAAGAGACCCAGTACTTC. It specifies CASSRTVLEETQYF.

This clonotype showed up just a few times. The chain uses TRBV20-1 and TRBJ2-7, with TRBD2 matching 7 bases. After removal of 1 base from V and 2 bases from J, the junction contained 17 bases not matched to a gene. CDR3 size: 18 residues. The germline V gene has CDR1 DFQATT and CDR2 SNEGSKA (reference sequence). The CDR3 reads CSARAPGQTGTNPYEQYF. The CDR3 DNA reads as TGCAGTGCTAGAGCCCCGGGCCAGACCGGGACTAACCCCTACGAGCAGTACTTC.

The sample holds many counts of this clonotype. This chain links TRBV9 with TRBJ1-1, with a weak D call TRBD1 (6 bases). Per germline, CDR1 SGDLS and CDR2 YYNGEE. V gave up 4 bases and J gave up 1 base, with 20 bases separating them. There are 17 residues in the CDR3. The DNA of the CDR3 is TGTGCCAGCAGCACGACCTACAGGGTTATGTCGAACACTGAAGCTTTCTTT. It translates to CASSTTYRVMSNTEAFF.

This clonotype was observed many times. The V and J genes are TRBV19 and TRBJ2-7, with D hard to call. Trimming removed 5 bases from V and 2 bases from J, with 13 bases in between. The CDR3 is 14 amino acids. Germline V gene sequence: CDR1 LNHDA, CDR2 SQIVND (reference sequence). The CDR3 is CASSPGRGAYEQYF. DNA of the CDR3: TGTGCCAGTAGTCCTGGGCGCGGAGCCTACGAGCAGTACTTC.

A note on this clonotype: This may be a read error: a much more frequent sequence differs by one nucleotide. The CDR3 region has the DNA TGTGCCAGGAGCCAGGGCCCCACAGATACGCAGTATTTT. Its translation is CARSQGPTDTQYF. V is TRBV2 and J is TRBJ2-3, with D perhaps matching TRBD1 (5 bases). CDR1 and CDR2 from the germline V gene are SNHLY and FYNNEI. The V end was cut by 9 bases, the J end by 2 bases, with 12 bases between. The CDR3 has 13 residues.

As concerns this clonotype: The junction does not match germline at one end; this may be a read error. The chain combines TRBV6-5 with TRBJ2-3, with unresolved D. This CDR3 contains 14 residues. CDR1 is MNHEY, CDR2 SVGAGI, per germline. The CDR3 reads CACSYLTSLDTQYF. CDR3 bases: TGTGCCTGCAGTTACCTGACCAGCTTGGATACGCAGTATTTT.

This clonotype came up many times. The rearrangement links TRBV27 to TRBJ1-1, with TRBD1 identical over 7 bases. Germline trimming cut 6 bases from V and 5 bases from J; bases unmatched to any gene: 6. CDR3 size: 13 residues. Germline V CDR1 and CDR2: MNHEY, SMNVEV (reference sequence). The CDR3 reads CASSPGGRTEAFF. The CDR3 nucleotides read TGTGCCAGCAGCCCAGGGGGTCGGACTGAAGCTTTCTTT.

This clonotype was observed a handful of times. V is TRBV7-9 and J is TRBJ2-2, with unresolved D. V was pared by 5 bases and J by 2 bases, with 12 bases between. Looked up from germline, CDR1 is SEHNR and CDR2 is FQNEAQ (reference sequence). The CDR3 is 15 residues long. CDR3 sequence: CASSLTAGNTGELFF. The CDR3 coding sequence is TGTGCCAGCAGCCTAACGGCAGGAAACACCGGGGAGCTGTTTTTT.

This clonotype was picked up many times. The chain recombines TRBV20-1 with TRBJ2-3; D call uncertain. The CDR3 runs 15 residues. Deletions cut 3 bases from V and 0 bases from J, with 13 bases between. Germline V gene sequence: CDR1 DFQATT, CDR2 SNEGSKA (reference sequence). CDR3 loop: CSARIRETSTDTQYF. The CDR3 DNA sequence: TGCAGTGCTAGGATTCGAGAGACTAGCACAGATACGCAGTATTTT.

The V call is TRBV5-6, the J call TRBJ1-6; 11 bases fit TRBD1. Germline CDR1 is SGHDT and CDR2 is YYEEEE. J gave up 8 bases and V 4 bases, and 14 bases lay outside the gene matches. The CDR3 has 18 residues. The CDR3 loop is CASSLGTGGVGFDSPLHF. The CDR3 region has the DNA TGTGCCAGCAGCCTCGGGACAGGGGGTGTTGGTTTTGATTCACCCCTCCACTTT.

In this sample, this clonotype turned up many times. The chain employs TRBV6-5 and TRBJ1-5, with a possible D match to TRBD1 (6 bases). Per germline, CDR1 MNHEY and CDR2 SVGAGI. CDR3 length equals 13 residues. V was shortened by 5 bases and J by 3 bases, with 8 bases between the two germline ends. The CDR3 coding sequence is TGTGCCAGCAGTACAGGGTACAATCAGCCCCAGCATTTT. It encodes CASSTGYNQPQHF.

This clonotype was seen only a few times. The chain uses TRBV28 and TRBJ2-1; the match to TRBD2 covers 10 bases. V gave up 2 bases and J gave up 5 bases; unmatched junction bases: 6. The CDR3 totals 16 residues. The germline gives CDR1 MDHEN, CDR2 SYDVKM. DNA for the CDR3: TGTGCCAGCAGTTTAGAGGGACTAGCGTTCGACAATGAGCAGTTCTTC. Translated, it gives CASSLEGLAFDNEQFF.

This clonotype was detected only a few times. The chain employs TRBV5-4 and TRBJ2-1; either TRBD1 or TRBD2 may fit D (6 bases each). The CDR3 spans 13 residues. In germline, CDR1 is SGHNT, CDR2 YYREEE (reference sequence). Trimming shortened V by 3 bases and J by 7 bases, and 11 bases separated the two germline ends. DNA for the CDR3: TGTGCCAGCAGCTGGGGGGCCGGGAATGAGCAGTTCTTC. It is translated as CASSWGAGNEQFF.

The CDR3 sequence is CAWSPGGGGAQHF. In DNA, the CDR3 is TGTGCCTGGAGTCCCGGGGGGGGGGGGGCCCAGCATTTT. The chain joins TRBV30 to TRBJ1-5, with D possibly being TRBD1 (5 bases). The germline V gene encodes CDR1 GTSNPN and CDR2 SVGIG (reference sequence). The CDR3 loop spans 13 amino acids. The V end was cut by 2 bases, the J end by 11 bases, with 16 bases between.

On this clonotype itself: This clone may be a read error of a much larger clone one base away. The chain combines TRBV29-1 with TRBJ2-1, with 8 positions matching TRBD1. The CDR3 has 14 amino acids. Trimming took 3 bases from V and 9 from J; bases not matched to a gene: 10. Germline loops: CDR1 SQVTM, CDR2 ANQGSEA. In DNA, the CDR3 is TGCAGCGTTGAGGACAGGGCTCCCGACAGTGAGCAGTTCTTC. Amino acid sequence: CSVEDRAPDSEQFF.

V and J are TRBV6-4 and TRBJ2-1; D perhaps matches TRBD2 (7 bases). The CDR3 is 15 residues long. From germline, CDR1 is MRHNA and CDR2 SNTAGT. Trimming removed 2 bases from V and 14 bases from J, with 22 bases in between. The CDR3 DNA reads TGTGCCAGCAGTGACGGAGGCGGGGGCCCCGTGTTGGAGTTCTTC. Translating gives CASSDGGGGPVLEFF.

Only a few counts were recorded for this clonotype. The rearrangement links TRBV7-6 to TRBJ2-7; TRBD2 aligns across 11 bases. This CDR3 is built from 16 residues. Germline CDR1 and CDR2: SGHVS and FNYEAQ. V was pared by 4 bases and J by 4 bases, with 9 bases of the junction left unmatched. The CDR3 loop is CASSSRSGRAKYEQYF. The DNA of the CDR3 is TGTGCCAGCAGCTCCCGTAGCGGGAGGGCTAAGTACGAGCAGTACTTC.